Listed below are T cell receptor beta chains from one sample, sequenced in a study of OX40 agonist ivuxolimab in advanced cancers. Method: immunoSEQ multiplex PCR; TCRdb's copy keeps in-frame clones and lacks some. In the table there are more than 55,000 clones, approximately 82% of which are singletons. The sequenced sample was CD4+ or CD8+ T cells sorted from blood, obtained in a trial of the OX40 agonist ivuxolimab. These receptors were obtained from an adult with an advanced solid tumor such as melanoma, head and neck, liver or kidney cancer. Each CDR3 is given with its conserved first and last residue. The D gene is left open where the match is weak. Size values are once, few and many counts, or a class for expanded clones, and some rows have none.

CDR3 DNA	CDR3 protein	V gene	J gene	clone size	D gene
TGTGCGAAGGGTTCGACAGCTAACTATGGCTACACCTTC	CAKGSTANYGYTF	TRBV30	TRBJ1-2	once	-
TGTGCCAGCGCGGACAGGGGAAAGGACACCGGGGAGCTGTTTTTT	CASADRGKDTGELFF	TRBV28	TRBJ2-2	-	TRBD1
TGTGCCAGCAGCCAAGTCCGACTAGCGCTATACAATGAGCAGTTCTTC	CASSQVRLALYNEQFF	TRBV14	TRBJ2-1	-	TRBD2
TGTGCCAGCAGCCCCCAGCTGGATACGCAGTATTTT	CASSPQLDTQYF	TRBV11-2	TRBJ2-3	-	-
TGTGCCAGCAGTTCTAACAGGGGCCTCAATGGCTACACCTTC	CASSSNRGLNGYTF	TRBV6-6	TRBJ1-2	few	TRBD1
TGTGCCAGCAGTTACGAGGGGCGAGCGTTCTCAGATACGCAGTATTTT	CASSYEGRAFSDTQYF	TRBV6-5	TRBJ2-3	-	-
TGTGCCAGCTCACCTTTTCCCCAGCGGGCCAACGTCCTGACTTTC	CASSPFPQRANVLTF	TRBV18	TRBJ2-6	-	-
TGCGCCAGCAGCTCTGGGGGGTTAGATGAGCAGTTCTTC	CASSSGGLDEQFF	TRBV5-1	TRBJ2-1	-	-
TGTGCCAGCAGTACAGGGGCACCGGGTGAAAAACTGTTTTTT	CASSTGAPGEKLFF	TRBV2	TRBJ1-4	-	TRBD1
TGTGCCAGCAGCATAAAAGGGGGCCACAATGAGCAGTTCTTC	CASSIKGGHNEQFF	TRBV7-2	TRBJ2-1	-	TRBD1